This T cell receptor beta chain stems from a study of PD-1 blockade in classical Hodgkin lymphoma. Concerning this clone: Its antigen remains unidentified.

The CDR3 has 15 residues. Trimming pared 1 base from V and 3 bases from J, leaving 9 bases between. Germline V gives CDR1 SGHVS, CDR2 FQNEAQ. Study-wide findings and caveats: Unlike CD8+ TCR diversity, which did not rise significantly by C4D1, CD4+ TCR diversity did.

The time point here: cycle 4 day 1 (C4D1), after less than 7 weeks of nivolumab. Every one of the patients relapsed after autologous stem cell transplantation (brentuximab vedotin exposure was variable). Profiled with immunoSEQ multiplex PCR; TCRdb holds only in-frame clones, not every one. The sample lists about 47,000 clones; 80% were seen once. The material was peripheral blood mononuclear cells (PBMCs), obtained before the fourth cycle of nivolumab. The sequence derives from a human donor with classical Hodgkin lymphoma. The chain carries TRBV7-8 and TRBJ2-2; D is unresolved. The chain's CDR3 is CASSLEAWDTGELFF. In nucleotides, the CDR3 is TGTGCCAGCAGCTTAGAAGCCTGGGACACCGGGGAGCTGTTTTTT.